These 21 T cell receptor beta chains came from one sample sequenced in a study of blood T cell repertoires in COVID-19. Produced via immunoSEQ multiplex PCR; TCRdb's table is partial and in-frame only. The table includes hundreds of thousands of clones, around 80% detected once. The sequencing sample was made of PBMCs or T cells enriched from blood (not recorded which). The receptor set was obtained from a man aged 40-49 years who had been exposed to COVID-19.

V gene TRBV19 combines with J gene TRBJ1-2, with TRBD1 matching over 11 bases. Germline CDR1 LNHDA, CDR2 SQIVND (reference sequence). The V and J ends lost 7 bases and 5 bases, in that order; junction bases with no gene match: 18. The CDR3 consists of 18 residues. The CDR3 loop reads CASTHGGTGGYGEYGYTF. The CDR3, as DNA: TGTGCCAGTACCCACGGGGGGACAGGGGGGTATGGTGAGTATGGCTACACCTTC.

This sequence joins TRBV30 and TRBJ1-1; D is perhaps TRBD1 (5 bases). CDR3 length equals 11 residues. Germline assignment: CDR1 GTSNPN and CDR2 SVGIG (reference sequence). Trimming stripped 8 bases from V and 1 base from J, with 8 bases between. This chain's CDR3 is CAGQRNTEAFF. In DNA form, the CDR3 reads TGTGCCGGACAAAGGAACACTGAAGCTTTCTTT.

The rearrangement links TRBV5-1 to TRBJ1-5; possible D gene TRBD1, 5 bases. This CDR3 spans 15 amino acids. Germline CDR1 reads SGHRS; CDR2 reads YFSETQ. Trimming cost V 4 bases and J 0 bases, with 11 bases left between them. The CDR3 protein is CASSISGDSNQPQHF. CDR3 in DNA: TGCGCCAGCAGCATCTCGGGGGATAGCAATCAGCCCCAGCATTTT. Together with reference TRBV5-1 and TRBJ1-5, the CDR3 gives the full variable domain: KAGVTQTPRYLIKTRGQQVTLSCSPISGHRSVSWYQQTPGQGLQFLFEYFSETQRNKGNFPGRFSGRQFSNSRSEMNVSTLELGDSALYLCASSISGDSNQPQHFGDGTRLSIL.

The chain combines TRBV7-2 with TRBJ1-2, with D unresolved. The CDR3 loop spans 16 amino acids. The germline V gene encodes CDR1 SGHTA and CDR2 FQGNSA. Trimming shortened V by 2 bases and J by 0 bases, and 13 bases separated the two germline ends. The CDR3 is CASSLSTTDSNYGYTF. CDR3 DNA: TGTGCCAGCAGCTTAAGCACCACCGACTCTAACTATGGCTACACCTTC.

This clone was counted only a few times. The rearrangement joins TRBV19 to TRBJ2-5, with 12 nucleotides matching TRBD1. CDR1 is LNHDA and CDR2 is SQIVND in the germline V gene (reference sequence). V dropped 1 base and J dropped 5; count of bases not matched to a gene: 8. The CDR3 extends over 17 amino acids. In DNA form, the CDR3 reads TGTGCCAGTAGTATAGGGATAGGGGACAGGGGGCGTGAGACCCAGTACTTC. Protein: CASSIGIGDRGRETQYF.

This clone is a singleton in its sample. This sequence joins TRBV5-1 and TRBJ2-5; 7 bases agree with TRBD1. Trimming cost V 4 bases and J 5 bases; bases outside gene matches: 14. Germline V gene data show CDR1 as SGHRS and CDR2 as YFSETQ. The CDR3 sequence is 16 residues long. In nucleotides, the CDR3 is TGCGCCAGCAGCACGGGACAGAGGTCCGGAGAGGAGACCCAGTACTTC. Translating gives CASSTGQRSGEETQYF. Variable domain in full (rest from reference TRBV5-1 and TRBJ2-5): KAGVTQTPRYLIKTRGQQVTLSCSPISGHRSVSWYQQTPGQGLQFLFEYFSETQRNKGNFPGRFSGRQFSNSRSEMNVSTLELGDSALYLCASSTGQRSGEETQYFGPGTRLLVL.

The genes are TRBV25-1 and TRBJ1-2, with a weak D call TRBD1 (6 bases). CDR3 length: 16 amino acids. Germline-derived CDR1 and CDR2 are MGHDK and SYGVNS. V was pared by 7 bases and J by 7 bases, with 25 bases between. The CDR3 reads CASMGSGTQGTGGYTF. Written as DNA, the CDR3 is TGTGCCAGCATGGGCAGTGGGACACAGGGTACTGGTGGCTACACCTTC.

V and J are TRBV9 and TRBJ2-1, with 11 nucleotides matching TRBD2. Germline assignment: CDR1 SGDLS and CDR2 YYNGEE. This CDR3 contains 16 residues. The ends lost 3 bases at V and 4 bases at J; junction bases unmatched: 6. CDR3 sequence reads: CASSALTSGKYNEQFF. CDR3 bases: TGTGCCAGCAGCGCGCTGACTAGCGGGAAGTACAATGAGCAGTTCTTC.

V usage is TRBV5-4 and J usage is TRBJ1-6, with no clear D. V was pared by 4 bases and J by 0 bases, with 11 bases between. This CDR3 contains 16 residues. Germline V lookup: CDR1 SGHNT, CDR2 YYREEE (reference sequence). This CDR3 reads CASSAGKSSYNSPLHF. In DNA, the CDR3 is TGTGCCAGCAGCGCCGGGAAGAGCTCCTATAATTCACCCCTCCACTTT.

This clone was seen more than once but under ten times. The chain has TRBV5-1 and TRBJ2-3; TRBD2 matches 11 bases. Unmatched junction bases numbered 7, after V lost 5 bases and J lost 2 bases. Per germline, CDR1 SGHRS and CDR2 YFSETQ. The CDR3 has 16 residues. The chain's CDR3 is CASRAGTSGPTDTQYF. CDR3 sequence (DNA): TGCGCCAGCAGGGCAGGGACTAGCGGACCCACAGATACGCAGTATTTT.

The chain has TRBV5-1 and TRBJ1-1; weak D call: TRBD1 (5 bases). V was cut by 2 bases and J by 1 base, with 12 bases left in between. Germline V lookup: CDR1 SGHRS, CDR2 YFSETQ. The CDR3 contains 15 residues. DNA for the CDR3: TGCGCCAGCAGCTTCGAGGGGAGGGGGAACACTGAAGCTTTCTTT. Translation gives CASSFEGRGNTEAFF.

V usage is TRBV6-5 and J usage is TRBJ1-2; TRBD1 aligns across 9 bases. CDR3 length equals 15 residues. V trimming: 6 bases; J trimming: 7 bases; junction bases outside the gene matches: 12. Germline V gene lookup returns CDR1 MNHEY and CDR2 SVGAGI. CDR3 DNA: TGTGCCAGCAGGGGCTTTGAAACAGGGGGCTCTGGCTACACCTTC. Protein sequence: CASRGFETGGSGYTF.

The genes are TRBV5-1 and TRBJ1-1, with D possibly matching TRBD1 (6 bases). The CDR3 is 13 amino acids. Germline V lookup: CDR1 SGHRS, CDR2 YFSETQ. Trimming took off 3 bases at V and 6 bases at J, with 12 bases between the two ends. As DNA, the CDR3 is TGCGCCAGCAGCTCATACAGGGACCCTGAAGCTTTCTTT. Translation: CASSSYRDPEAFF.

This chain uses TRBV9 with TRBJ1-3; D perhaps matches TRBD1 (6 bases). The CDR3 runs to 16 residues. Trimming cost V 0 bases and J 1 base, with 11 bases left between them. In germline, CDR1 is SGDLS, CDR2 YYNGEE. The CDR3 sequence is CASSVAGVASGNTIYF. The CDR3 DNA reads TGTGCCAGCAGCGTAGCAGGGGTAGCGTCTGGAAACACCATATATTTT.

This clone was detected only a few times. In DNA, the CDR3 is TGTGCCATCAGTGAGTCGAGCTCCGGGACAGGGAATGAAAAACTGTTTTTT. Its protein is CAISESSSGTGNEKLFF. V and J are TRBV10-3 and TRBJ1-4, with 9 nucleotides matching TRBD1. CDR3 length equals 17 residues. Per germline, CDR1 ENHRY and CDR2 SYGVKD. J was trimmed by 5 bases and V by 0 bases; bases with no gene match: 7.

This clone was detected only a few times. V and J are TRBV2 and TRBJ2-3; TRBD1 might be the D (6 bases). Deletions cut 8 bases from V and 5 bases from J, with 20 bases between. Germline V CDR1 and CDR2: SNHLY, FYNNEI. The CDR3 runs to 15 residues. The CDR3 loop reads CASSGARPGIDTQYF. In DNA, the CDR3 is TGTGCCAGCTCAGGGGCGCGACCCGGCATAGATACGCAGTATTTT.

This chain connects TRBV28 to TRBJ1-1; 7 bases match TRBD1. The CDR3 runs to 12 residues. Unmatched junction bases numbered 0, after V lost 4 bases and J lost 4 bases. CDR1 is MDHEN and CDR2 is SYDVKM in the germline V gene. In nucleotides, the CDR3 is TGTGCCAGCAGTTACAGGGGCACTGAAGCTTTCTTT. Amino acid sequence: CASSYRGTEAFF.

The chain employs TRBV7-8 and TRBJ2-6; a possible D gene is TRBD2 (5 bases). V was trimmed by 0 bases and J by 0 bases, leaving 9 bases between them. Germline V gives CDR1 SGHVS, CDR2 FQNEAQ. CDR3 length equals 17 residues. The CDR3 DNA reads TGTGCCAGCAGCTTAGCTAGCGCGTACTCTGGGGCCAACGTCCTGACTTTC. Translation gives CASSLASAYSGANVLTF.

The genes are TRBV7-2 and TRBJ2-1, with 12 bases matching TRBD2. Unmatched junction bases numbered 9, after V lost 3 bases and J lost 9 bases. The CDR3 is made up of 16 amino acids. CDR1 and CDR2 (germline): SGHTA, FQGNSA. CDR3 nucleotides: TGTGCCAGCAGCTTCTCAACTAGCGGGAGGACGGGTGAGCAGTTCTTC. Protein: CASSFSTSGRTGEQFF.

This clone was seen many times. V is TRBV9 and J is TRBJ2-3; D remains ambiguous. Trimming removed 3 bases from V and 3 bases from J, with 17 bases in between. Germline V gene lookup returns CDR1 SGDLS and CDR2 YYNGEE. The CDR3 is 16 amino acids. CDR3 in DNA: TGTGCCAGCAGCGCCGTCGGAGTTTCGCCGACAGATACGCAGTATTTT. It is translated as CASSAVGVSPTDTQYF.

The chain combines TRBV6-5 with TRBJ2-2; D might be TRBD2 (6 bases). The CDR3 extends over 12 amino acids. V lost 11 bases and J 1 base, leaving 8 bases between the germline ends. Germline CDR1 and CDR2: MNHEY and SVGAGI. The CDR3 region has the DNA TGTGCCGGAGGGGTGAACACCGGGGAGCTGTTTTTT. The encoded protein is CAGGVNTGELFF.